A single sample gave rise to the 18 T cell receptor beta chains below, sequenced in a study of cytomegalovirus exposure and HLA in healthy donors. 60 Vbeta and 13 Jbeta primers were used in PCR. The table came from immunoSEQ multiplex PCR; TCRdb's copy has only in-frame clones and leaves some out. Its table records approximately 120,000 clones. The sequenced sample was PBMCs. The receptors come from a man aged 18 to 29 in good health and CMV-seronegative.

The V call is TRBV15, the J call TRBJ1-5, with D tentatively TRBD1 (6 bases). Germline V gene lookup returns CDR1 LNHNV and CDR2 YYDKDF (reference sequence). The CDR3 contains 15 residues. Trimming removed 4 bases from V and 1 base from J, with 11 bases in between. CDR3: CATSKTGESNQPQHF. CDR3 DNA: TGTGCCACCAGCAAGACAGGAGAAAGCAATCAGCCCCAGCATTTT.

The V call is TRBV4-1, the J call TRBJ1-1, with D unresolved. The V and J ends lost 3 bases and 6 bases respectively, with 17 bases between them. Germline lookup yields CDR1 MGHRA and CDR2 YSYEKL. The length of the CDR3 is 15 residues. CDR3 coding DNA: TGCGCCAGCAGCCAGATTCACCGGGAGTACGCTGAAGCTTTCTTT. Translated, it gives CASSQIHREYAEAFF.

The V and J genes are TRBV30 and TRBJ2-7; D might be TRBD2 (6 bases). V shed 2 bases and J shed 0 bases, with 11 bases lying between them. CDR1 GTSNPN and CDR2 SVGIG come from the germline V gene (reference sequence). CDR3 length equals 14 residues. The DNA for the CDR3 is TGTGCCTGGAGTTTGAGGAGGGACTCCTACGAGCAGTACTTC. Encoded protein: CAWSLRRDSYEQYF.

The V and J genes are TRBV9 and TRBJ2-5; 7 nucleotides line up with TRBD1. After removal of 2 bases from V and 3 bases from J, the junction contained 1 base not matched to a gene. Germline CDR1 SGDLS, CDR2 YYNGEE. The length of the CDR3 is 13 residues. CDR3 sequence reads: CASSVGTEETQYF. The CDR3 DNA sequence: TGTGCCAGCAGCGTGGGGACAGAAGAGACCCAGTACTTC.

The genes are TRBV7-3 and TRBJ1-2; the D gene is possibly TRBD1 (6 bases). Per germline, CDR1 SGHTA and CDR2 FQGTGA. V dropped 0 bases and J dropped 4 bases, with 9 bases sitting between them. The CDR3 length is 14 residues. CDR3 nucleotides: TGTGCCAGCAGCTTAACACAGGGTTCCTATGGCTACACCTTC. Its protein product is CASSLTQGSYGYTF.

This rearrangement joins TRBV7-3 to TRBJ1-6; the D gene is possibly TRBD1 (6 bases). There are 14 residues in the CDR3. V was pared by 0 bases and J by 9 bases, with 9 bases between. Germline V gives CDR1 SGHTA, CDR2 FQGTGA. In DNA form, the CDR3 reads TGTGCCAGCAGCTTAACTTACAGGGCTTCACCCCTCCACTTT. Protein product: CASSLTYRASPLHF.

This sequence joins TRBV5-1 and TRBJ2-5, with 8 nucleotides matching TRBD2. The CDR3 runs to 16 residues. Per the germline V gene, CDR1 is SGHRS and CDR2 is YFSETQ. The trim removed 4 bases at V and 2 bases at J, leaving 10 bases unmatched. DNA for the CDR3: TGCGCCAGCAGCCAAAGCGGGGGACTTAATCAAGAGACCCAGTACTTC. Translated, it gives CASSQSGGLNQETQYF.

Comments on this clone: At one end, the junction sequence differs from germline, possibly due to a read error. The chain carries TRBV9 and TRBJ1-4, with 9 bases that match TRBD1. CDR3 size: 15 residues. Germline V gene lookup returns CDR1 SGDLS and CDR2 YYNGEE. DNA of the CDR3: TGTGCCAGCAGCGGTAGCCGGGACAGGGATGAACAACTGTTTTTT. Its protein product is CASSGSRDRDEQLFF.

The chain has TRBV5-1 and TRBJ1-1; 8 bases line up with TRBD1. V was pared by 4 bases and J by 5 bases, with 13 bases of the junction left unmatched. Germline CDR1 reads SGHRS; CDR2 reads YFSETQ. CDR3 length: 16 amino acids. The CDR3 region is CASSAGAGGKGTEAFF. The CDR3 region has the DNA TGCGCCAGCAGCGCCGGAGCAGGGGGCAAGGGGACTGAAGCTTTCTTT.

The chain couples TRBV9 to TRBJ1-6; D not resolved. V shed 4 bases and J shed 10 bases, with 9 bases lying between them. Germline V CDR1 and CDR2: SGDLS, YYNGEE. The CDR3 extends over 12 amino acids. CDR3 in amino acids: CASSTESSPLHF. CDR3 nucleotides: TGTGCCAGCAGCACAGAGTCGTCACCCCTCCACTTT.

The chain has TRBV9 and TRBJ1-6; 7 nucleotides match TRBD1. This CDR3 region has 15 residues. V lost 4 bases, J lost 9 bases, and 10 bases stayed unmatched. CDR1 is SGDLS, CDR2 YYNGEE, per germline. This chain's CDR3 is CASSLLGTERSPLHF. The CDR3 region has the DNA TGTGCCAGCAGCCTCCTTGGGACAGAACGTTCACCCCTCCACTTT. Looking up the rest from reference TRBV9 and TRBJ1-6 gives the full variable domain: DSGVTQTPKHLITATGQRVTLRCSPRSGDLSVYWYQQSLDQGLQFLIQYYNGEERAKGNILERFSAQQFPDLHSELNLSSLELGDSALYFCASSLLGTERSPLHFGNGTRLTVT.

The CDR3 DNA is TGTGCCAGCAGCTTACGTGGACAGGCTATAAGCAATCAGCCCCAGCATTTT. Residues: CASSLRGQAISNQPQHF. V is TRBV7-8 and J is TRBJ1-5; 7 bases align to TRBD1. The V and J ends lost 2 bases and 1 base, in that order; junction bases with no gene match: 8. This CDR3 contains 17 residues. In germline, CDR1 is SGHVS, CDR2 FQNEAQ.

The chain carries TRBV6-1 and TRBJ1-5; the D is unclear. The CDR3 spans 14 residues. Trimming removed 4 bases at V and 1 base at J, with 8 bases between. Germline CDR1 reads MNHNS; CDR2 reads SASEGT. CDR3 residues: CASSVQESNQPQHF. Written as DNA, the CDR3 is TGTGCCAGCAGTGTTCAGGAAAGCAATCAGCCCCAGCATTTT.

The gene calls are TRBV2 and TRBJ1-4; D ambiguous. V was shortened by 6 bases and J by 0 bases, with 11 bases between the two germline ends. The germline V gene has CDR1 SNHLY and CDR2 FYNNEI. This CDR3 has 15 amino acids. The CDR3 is CASSGEDSTNEKLFF. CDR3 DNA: TGTGCCAGCAGCGGGGAAGACTCAACTAATGAAAAACTGTTTTTT.

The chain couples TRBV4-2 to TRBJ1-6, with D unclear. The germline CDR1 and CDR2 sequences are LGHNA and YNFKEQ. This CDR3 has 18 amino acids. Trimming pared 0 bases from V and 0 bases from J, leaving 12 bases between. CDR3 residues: CASSQDVRESSYNSPLHF. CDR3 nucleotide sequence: TGTGCCAGCAGCCAAGATGTGCGCGAAAGCTCCTATAATTCACCCCTCCACTTT.

The CDR3 nucleotides read TGTGCCAGCTCACCCGACAGGAACAATCAGCCCCAGCATTTT. Translation gives CASSPDRNNQPQHF. The chain links TRBV18 to TRBJ1-5; D perhaps matches TRBD1 (6 bases). Germline CDR1 KGHSH, CDR2 LQKENI. This CDR3 region has 14 residues. Trimming pared 3 bases from V and 3 bases from J, leaving 9 bases between.

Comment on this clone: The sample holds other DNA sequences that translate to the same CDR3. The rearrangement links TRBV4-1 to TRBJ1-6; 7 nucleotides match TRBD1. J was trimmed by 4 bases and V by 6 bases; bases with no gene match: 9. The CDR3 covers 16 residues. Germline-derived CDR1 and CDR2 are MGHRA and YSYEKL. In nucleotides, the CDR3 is TGCGCCAGCAGTCAGGACAGACAGGGTTATAATTCACCCCTCCACTTT. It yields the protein CASSQDRQGYNSPLHF.

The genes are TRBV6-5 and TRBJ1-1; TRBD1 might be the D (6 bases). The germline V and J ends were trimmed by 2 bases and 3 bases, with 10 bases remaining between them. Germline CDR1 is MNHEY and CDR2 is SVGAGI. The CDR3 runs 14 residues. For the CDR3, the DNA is TGTGCCAGCAGTTACAAGGGGGTGGACACTGAAGCTTTCTTT. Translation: CASSYKGVDTEAFF.